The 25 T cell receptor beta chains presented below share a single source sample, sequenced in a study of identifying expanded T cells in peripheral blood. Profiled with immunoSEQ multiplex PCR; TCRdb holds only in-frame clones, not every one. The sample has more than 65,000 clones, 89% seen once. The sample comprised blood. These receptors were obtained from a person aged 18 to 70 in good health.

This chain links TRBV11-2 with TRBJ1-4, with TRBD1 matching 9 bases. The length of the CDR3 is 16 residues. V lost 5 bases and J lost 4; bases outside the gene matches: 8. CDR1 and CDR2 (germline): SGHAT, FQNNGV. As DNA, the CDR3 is TGTGCCAGCAGCCGAAAGCTGGGACAGGGTAATGAAAAACTGTTTTTT. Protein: CASSRKLGQGNEKLFF. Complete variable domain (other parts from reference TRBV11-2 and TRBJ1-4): EAGVAQSPRYKIIEKRQSVAFWCNPISGHATLYWYQQILGQGPKLLIQFQNNGVVDDSQLPKDRFSAERLKGVDSTLKIQPAKLEDSAVYLCASSRKLGQGNEKLFFGSGTQLSVL.

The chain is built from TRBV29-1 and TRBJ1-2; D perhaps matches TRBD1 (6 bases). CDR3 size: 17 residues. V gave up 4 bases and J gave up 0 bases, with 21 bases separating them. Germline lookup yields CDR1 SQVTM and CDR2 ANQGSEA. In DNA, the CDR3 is TGCAGCGTTGTGGGCCCTAACAGGGCCGGGGCTAACTATGGCTACACCTTC. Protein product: CSVVGPNRAGANYGYTF.

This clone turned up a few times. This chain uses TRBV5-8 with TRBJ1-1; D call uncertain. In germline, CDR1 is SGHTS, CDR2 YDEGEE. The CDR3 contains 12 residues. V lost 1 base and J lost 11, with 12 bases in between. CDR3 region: CASSLRERGAFF. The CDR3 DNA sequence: TGTGCCAGCAGCTTGAGGGAGCGTGGCGCTTTCTTT.

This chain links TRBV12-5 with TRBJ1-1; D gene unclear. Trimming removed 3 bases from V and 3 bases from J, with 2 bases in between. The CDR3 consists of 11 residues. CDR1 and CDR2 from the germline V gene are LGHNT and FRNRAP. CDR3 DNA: TGTGCTAGTGGTTTTTACACTGAAGCTTTCTTT. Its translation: CASGFYTEAFF.

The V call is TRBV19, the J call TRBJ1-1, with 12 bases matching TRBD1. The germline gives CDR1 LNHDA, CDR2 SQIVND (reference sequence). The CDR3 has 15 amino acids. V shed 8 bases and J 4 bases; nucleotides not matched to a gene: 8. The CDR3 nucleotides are TGTGCCAGTTGCCGGGACAGGGGGCGAAGCACTGAAGCTTTCTTT. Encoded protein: CASCRDRGRSTEAFF.

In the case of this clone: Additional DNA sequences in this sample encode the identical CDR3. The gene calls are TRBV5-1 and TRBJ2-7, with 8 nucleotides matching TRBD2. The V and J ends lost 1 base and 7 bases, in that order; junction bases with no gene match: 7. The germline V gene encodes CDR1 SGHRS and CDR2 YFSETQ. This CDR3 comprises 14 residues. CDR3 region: CASSLTSGGAEQYF. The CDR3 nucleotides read TGCGCCAGCAGCTTGACTAGCGGAGGGGCTGAGCAGTACTTC. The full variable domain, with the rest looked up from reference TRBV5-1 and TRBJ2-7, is KAGVTQTPRYLIKTRGQQVTLSCSPISGHRSVSWYQQTPGQGLQFLFEYFSETQRNKGNFPGRFSGRQFSNSRSEMNVSTLELGDSALYLCASSLTSGGAEQYFGPGTRLTVT.

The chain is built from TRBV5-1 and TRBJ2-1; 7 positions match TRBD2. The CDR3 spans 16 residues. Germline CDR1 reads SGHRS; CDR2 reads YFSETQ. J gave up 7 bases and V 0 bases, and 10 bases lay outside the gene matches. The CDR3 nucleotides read TGCGCCAGCAGCTTGGCCGGGCGGGGGTTTTGGAATGAGCAGTTCTTC. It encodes CASSLAGRGFWNEQFF. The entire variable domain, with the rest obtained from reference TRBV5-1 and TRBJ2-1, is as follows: KAGVTQTPRYLIKTRGQQVTLSCSPISGHRSVSWYQQTPGQGLQFLFEYFSETQRNKGNFPGRFSGRQFSNSRSEMNVSTLELGDSALYLCASSLAGRGFWNEQFFGPGTRLTVL.

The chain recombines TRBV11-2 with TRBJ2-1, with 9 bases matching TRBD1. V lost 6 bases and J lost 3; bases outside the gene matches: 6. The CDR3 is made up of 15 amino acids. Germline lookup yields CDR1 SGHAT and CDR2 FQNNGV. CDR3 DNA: TGTGCCAGCAGTCTACAGGGGGCGTTCTACAATGAGCAGTTCTTC. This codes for CASSLQGAFYNEQFF.

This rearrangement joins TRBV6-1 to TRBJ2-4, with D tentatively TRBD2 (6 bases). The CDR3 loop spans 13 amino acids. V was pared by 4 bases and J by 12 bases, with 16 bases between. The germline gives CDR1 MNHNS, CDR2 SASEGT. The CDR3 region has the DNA TGTGCCAGCAGTGCGGGAGCCCCGGCGACTCAGTACTTC. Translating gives CASSAGAPATQYF.

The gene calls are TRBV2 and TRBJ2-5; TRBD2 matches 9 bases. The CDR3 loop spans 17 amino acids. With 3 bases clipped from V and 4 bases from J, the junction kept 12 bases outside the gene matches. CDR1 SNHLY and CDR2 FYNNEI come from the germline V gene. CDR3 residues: CASSDGVIGGGAETQYF. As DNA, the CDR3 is TGTGCCAGCAGTGATGGTGTGATTGGCGGGGGGGCAGAGACCCAGTACTTC.

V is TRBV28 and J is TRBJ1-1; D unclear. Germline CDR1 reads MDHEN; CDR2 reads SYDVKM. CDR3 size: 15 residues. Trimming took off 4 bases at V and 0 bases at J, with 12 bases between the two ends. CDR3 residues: CASSSNAGMNTEAFF. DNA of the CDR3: TGTGCCAGCAGTTCGAACGCTGGGATGAACACTGAAGCTTTCTTT. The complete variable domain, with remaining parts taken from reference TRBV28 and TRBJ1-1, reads DVKVTQSSRYLVKRTGEKVFLECVQDMDHENMFWYRQDPGLGLRLIYFSYDVKMKEKGDIPEGYSVSREKKERFSLILESASTNQTSMYLCASSSNAGMNTEAFFGQGTRLTVV.

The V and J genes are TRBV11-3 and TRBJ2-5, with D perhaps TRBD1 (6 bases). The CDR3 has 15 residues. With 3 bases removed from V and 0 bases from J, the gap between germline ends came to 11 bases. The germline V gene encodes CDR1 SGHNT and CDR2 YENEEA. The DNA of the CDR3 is TGTGCCAGCAGCTTCACAGGGTCGTACCAAGAGACCCAGTACTTC. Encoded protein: CASSFTGSYQETQYF.

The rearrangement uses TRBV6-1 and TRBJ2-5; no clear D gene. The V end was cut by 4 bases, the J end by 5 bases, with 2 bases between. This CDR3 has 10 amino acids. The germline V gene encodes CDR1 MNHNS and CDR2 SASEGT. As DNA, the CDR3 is TGTGCCAGCAGTGCCGAGACCCAGTACTTC. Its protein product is CASSAETQYF.

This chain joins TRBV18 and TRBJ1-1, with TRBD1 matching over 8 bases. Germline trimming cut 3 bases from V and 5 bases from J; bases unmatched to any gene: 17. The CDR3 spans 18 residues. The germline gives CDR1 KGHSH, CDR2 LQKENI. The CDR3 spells CASSPTLAGGETRTEAFF. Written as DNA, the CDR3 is TGTGCCAGCTCACCGACCCTGGCAGGGGGCGAGACGCGGACTGAAGCTTTCTTT.

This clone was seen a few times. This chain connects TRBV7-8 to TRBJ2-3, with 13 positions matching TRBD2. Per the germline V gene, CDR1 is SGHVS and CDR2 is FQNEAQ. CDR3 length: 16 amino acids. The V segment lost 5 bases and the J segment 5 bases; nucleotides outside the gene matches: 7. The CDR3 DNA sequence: TGTGCCAGCAGCCTGCGGACTAGCGGGAGCGGAGATACGCAGTATTTT. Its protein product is CASSLRTSGSGDTQYF.

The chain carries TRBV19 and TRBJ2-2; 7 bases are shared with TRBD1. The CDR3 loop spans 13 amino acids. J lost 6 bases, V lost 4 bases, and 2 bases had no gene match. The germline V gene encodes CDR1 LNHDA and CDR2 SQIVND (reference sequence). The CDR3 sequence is CASSNRGAGELFF. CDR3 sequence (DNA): TGTGCCAGTAGTAACAGGGGTGCCGGGGAGCTGTTTTTT.

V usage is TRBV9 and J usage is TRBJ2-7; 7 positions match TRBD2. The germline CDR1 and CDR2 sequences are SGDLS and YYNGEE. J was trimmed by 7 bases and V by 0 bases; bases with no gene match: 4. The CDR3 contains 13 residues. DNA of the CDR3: TGTGCCAGCAGCGTAGATGGGGGACTAGAGCAGTACTTC. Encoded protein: CASSVDGGLEQYF.

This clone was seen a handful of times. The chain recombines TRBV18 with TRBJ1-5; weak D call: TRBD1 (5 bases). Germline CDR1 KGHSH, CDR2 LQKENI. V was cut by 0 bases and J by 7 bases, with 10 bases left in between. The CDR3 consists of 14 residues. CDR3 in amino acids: CASSPPGRAQPQHF. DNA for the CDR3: TGTGCCAGCTCACCACCAGGCAGGGCCCAGCCCCAGCATTTT.

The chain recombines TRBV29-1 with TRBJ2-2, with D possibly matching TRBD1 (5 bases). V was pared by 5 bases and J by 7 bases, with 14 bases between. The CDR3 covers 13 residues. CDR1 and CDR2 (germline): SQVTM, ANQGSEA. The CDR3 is CSVRWQGGGELFF. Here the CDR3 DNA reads TGCAGCGTTAGATGGCAGGGCGGCGGGGAGCTGTTTTTT.

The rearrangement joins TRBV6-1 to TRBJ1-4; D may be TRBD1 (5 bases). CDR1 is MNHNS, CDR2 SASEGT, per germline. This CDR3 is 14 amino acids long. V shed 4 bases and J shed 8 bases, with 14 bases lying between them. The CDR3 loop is CASSATGPGEKLFF. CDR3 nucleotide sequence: TGTGCCAGCAGTGCTACAGGACCTGGAGAAAAACTGTTTTTT.

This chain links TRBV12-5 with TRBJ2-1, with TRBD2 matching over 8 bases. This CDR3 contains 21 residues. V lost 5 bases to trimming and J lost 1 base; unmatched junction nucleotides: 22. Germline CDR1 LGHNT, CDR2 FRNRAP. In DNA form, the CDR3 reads TGTGCTAGTGGTCTTTCCCTTCCGTCCATCAGCGGGAGTCAGTCCTACAATGAGCAGTTCTTC. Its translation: CASGLSLPSISGSQSYNEQFF.

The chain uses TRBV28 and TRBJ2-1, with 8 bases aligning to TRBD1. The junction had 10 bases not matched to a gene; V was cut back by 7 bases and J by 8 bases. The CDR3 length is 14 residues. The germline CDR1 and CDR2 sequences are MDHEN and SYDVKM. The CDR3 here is CASTLDRGYDEQFF. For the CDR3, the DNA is TGTGCCAGCACCTTAGACAGGGGTTACGATGAGCAGTTCTTC. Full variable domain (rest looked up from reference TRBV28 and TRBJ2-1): DVKVTQSSRYLVKRTGEKVFLECVQDMDHENMFWYRQDPGLGLRLIYFSYDVKMKEKGDIPEGYSVSREKKERFSLILESASTNQTSMYLCASTLDRGYDEQFFGPGTRLTVL.

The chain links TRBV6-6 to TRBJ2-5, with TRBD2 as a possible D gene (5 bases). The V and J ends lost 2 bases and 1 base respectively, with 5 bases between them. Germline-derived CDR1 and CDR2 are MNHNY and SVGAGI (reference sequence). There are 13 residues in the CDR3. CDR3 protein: CASSYGSQETQYF. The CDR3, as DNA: TGTGCCAGCAGTTACGGGAGCCAAGAGACCCAGTACTTC.

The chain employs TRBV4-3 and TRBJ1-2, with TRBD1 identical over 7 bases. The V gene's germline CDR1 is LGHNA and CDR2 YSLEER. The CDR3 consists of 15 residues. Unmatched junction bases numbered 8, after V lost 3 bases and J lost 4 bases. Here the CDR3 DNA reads TGCGCCAGCAGCCAGGACACCGGGACAGTCTATGGCTACACCTTC. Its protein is CASSQDTGTVYGYTF.

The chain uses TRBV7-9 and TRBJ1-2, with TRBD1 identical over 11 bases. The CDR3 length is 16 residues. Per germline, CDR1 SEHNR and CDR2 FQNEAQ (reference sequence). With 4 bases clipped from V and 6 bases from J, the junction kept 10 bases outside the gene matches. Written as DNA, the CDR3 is TGTGCCAGCAGCTGGTCGGACGGGACAGGGGGTAATGGCTACACCTTC. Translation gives CASSWSDGTGGNGYTF.